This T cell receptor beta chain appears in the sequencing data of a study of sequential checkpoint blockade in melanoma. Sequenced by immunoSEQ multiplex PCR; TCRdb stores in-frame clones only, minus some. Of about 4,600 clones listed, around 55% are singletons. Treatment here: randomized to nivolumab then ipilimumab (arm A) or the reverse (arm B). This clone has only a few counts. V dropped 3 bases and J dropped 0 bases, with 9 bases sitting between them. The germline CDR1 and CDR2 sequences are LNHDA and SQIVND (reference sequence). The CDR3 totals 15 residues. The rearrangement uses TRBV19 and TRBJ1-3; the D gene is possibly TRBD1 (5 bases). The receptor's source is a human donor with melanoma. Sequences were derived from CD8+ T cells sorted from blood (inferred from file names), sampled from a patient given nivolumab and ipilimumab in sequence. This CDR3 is CASSMTASSGNTIYF. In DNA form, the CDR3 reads TGTGCCAGTAGTATGACAGCTTCCTCTGGAAACACCATATATTTT.